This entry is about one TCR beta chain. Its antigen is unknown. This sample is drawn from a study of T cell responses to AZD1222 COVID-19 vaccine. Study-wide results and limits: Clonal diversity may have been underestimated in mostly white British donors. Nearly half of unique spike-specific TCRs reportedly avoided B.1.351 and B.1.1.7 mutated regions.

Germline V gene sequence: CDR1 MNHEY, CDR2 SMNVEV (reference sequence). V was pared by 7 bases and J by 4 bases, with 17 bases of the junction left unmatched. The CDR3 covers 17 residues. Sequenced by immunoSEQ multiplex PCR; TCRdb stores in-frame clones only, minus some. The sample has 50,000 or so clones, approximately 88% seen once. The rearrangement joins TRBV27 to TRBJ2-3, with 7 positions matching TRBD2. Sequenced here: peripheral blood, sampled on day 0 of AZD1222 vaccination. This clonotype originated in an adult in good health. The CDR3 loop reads CASTRSPGRLAADTQYF. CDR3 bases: TGTGCCAGCACCCGGTCCCCCGGACGACTAGCCGCAGATACGCAGTATTTT.